The 10 T cell receptor beta chains reported below all come from one sample, sequenced in a study of T cells in Graves' hyperthyroidism and ophthalmopathy. Amplified regions were TCR beta CDR3 sequences from RNA transcripts. TCR CDR3 regions were first amplified by RT-PCR with HTBI primers. TCRdb itself ran the multiplex PCR reads through MiXCR, one entry per CDR3 protein. The sample includes around 340,000 distinct CDR3 sequences, around a sixth of them seen just once. The sequenced material came from blood. The receptors here all came from a woman in her forties or fifties with Graves' hyperthyroidism.

This clonotype was counted at least ten times. The chain employs TRBV28 and TRBJ2-1, with 9 nucleotides matching TRBD1. V gave up 6 bases and J gave up 9 bases; unmatched junction bases: 6. The CDR3 runs to 13 residues. Germline CDR1 is MDHEN and CDR2 is SYDVKM. The CDR3 loop reads CASRGQGLGEQFF. The CDR3 nucleotides are TGTGCCAGCAGGGGACAGGGTTTGGGTGAGCAGTTCTTC.

V is TRBV28 and J is TRBJ2-2; a possible D gene is TRBD1 (5 bases). The germline V gene encodes CDR1 MDHEN and CDR2 SYDVKM. The CDR3 is made up of 16 amino acids. V lost 4 bases and J lost 0, with 12 bases in between. CDR3 residues: CASSWGSRANTGELFF. The DNA for the CDR3 is TGTGCCAGCAGTTGGGGCTCCCGCGCGAACACCGGGGAGCTGTTTTTT. The full variable domain, rest sourced from reference TRBV28 and TRBJ2-2, is DVKVTQSSRYLVKRTGEKVFLECVQDMDHENMFWYRQDPGLGLRLIYFSYDVKMKEKGDIPEGYSVSREKKERFSLILESASTNQTSMYLCASSWGSRANTGELFFGEGSRLTVL.

The sample holds many counts of this clonotype. This chain joins TRBV7-9 and TRBJ1-2, with 10 bases identical to TRBD1. The CDR3 is 15 residues long. CDR1 and CDR2 from the germline V gene are SEHNR and FQNEAQ (reference sequence). The V and J ends lost 5 bases and 4 bases, in that order; junction bases with no gene match: 7. This CDR3 is CASSRGQGVPYGYTF. The CDR3 coding sequence is TGTGCCAGCAGCCGCGGACAGGGGGTCCCCTATGGCTACACCTTC.

This clonotype was seen ten or more times. V usage is TRBV2 and J usage is TRBJ1-6; D remains ambiguous. The CDR3 length is 15 residues. Trimming removed 1 base at V and 8 bases at J, with 12 bases between. Germline V gene sequence: CDR1 SNHLY, CDR2 FYNNEI. CDR3 sequence: CASSEVGFVDSPLHF. CDR3 sequence (DNA): TGTGCCAGCAGTGAAGTGGGGTTCGTAGATTCACCCCTCCACTTT.

The chain recombines TRBV13 with TRBJ1-2, with D possibly being TRBD1 (6 bases). Germline CDR1 and CDR2: PRHDT and FYEKMQ (reference sequence). The V end lost 3 bases, the J end lost 4 bases, and 9 bases lay between the germline ends. There are 13 residues in the CDR3. DNA of the CDR3: TGTGCCAGCAGCTTGCCGGGGGCCTATGGCTACACCTTC. Protein sequence: CASSLPGAYGYTF.

This clonotype was detected ten times or more. As DNA, the CDR3 is TGTGCCAGCACAGACTACTATGGCTACACCTTC. Translated, it gives CASTDYYGYTF. This chain uses TRBV6-1 with TRBJ1-2; D remains ambiguous. Germline CDR1 and CDR2: MNHNS and SASEGT. V lost 7 bases and J lost 3, with 6 bases in between. CDR3 length: 11 amino acids.

This clonotype was detected only a few times. This chain connects TRBV9 to TRBJ1-4; 12 positions agree with TRBD1. J was trimmed by 7 bases and V by 3 bases; bases with no gene match: 4. Germline V lookup: CDR1 SGDLS, CDR2 YYNGEE. This CDR3 comprises 15 residues. The CDR3 protein is CASSAGTGGREKLFF. In DNA form, the CDR3 reads TGTGCCAGCAGCGCTGGGACAGGGGGCCGTGAAAAACTGTTTTTT.

V is TRBV10-3 and J is TRBJ2-7; D is possibly TRBD1 or TRBD2 (5 bases each). The germline V gene has CDR1 ENHRY and CDR2 SYGVKD. This CDR3 contains 13 residues. V lost 2 bases, J lost 5 bases, and 10 bases lay in between. CDR3 loop: CAISEGGQDEQYV. DNA of the CDR3: TGTGCCATCAGTGAGGGGGGTCAGGACGAGCAGTACGTC.

This clonotype has just a few counts. The chain has TRBV20-1 and TRBJ1-1; tentative D call: TRBD1 (5 bases). Germline V gives CDR1 DFQATT, CDR2 SNEGSKA (reference sequence). The CDR3 spans 12 residues. CDR3 in amino acids: CSAYGGRGEAFF. DNA for the CDR3: TGCAGCGCTTATGGAGGGCGGGGGGAAGCTTTCTTT.

The chain employs TRBV2 and TRBJ2-5; 7 bases are a match to TRBD2. The germline CDR1 and CDR2 sequences are SNHLY and FYNNEI. The CDR3 runs 16 residues. V dropped 2 bases and J dropped 1; count of bases not matched to a gene: 7. The CDR3 sequence: CASSEFGGGGQETQYF. In DNA form, the CDR3 reads TGTGCCAGCAGTGAATTTGGCGGCGGGGGCCAAGAGACCCAGTACTTC. Filled out from reference TRBV2 and TRBJ2-5, the complete variable domain reads EPEVTQTPSHQVTQMGQEVILRCVPISNHLYFYWYRQILGQKVEFLVSFYNNEISEKSEIFDDQFSVERPDGSNFTLKIRSTKLEDSAMYFCASSEFGGGGQETQYFGPGTRLLVL.